This record covers a single TCR beta chain. Its antigen specificity is not known. No quality values exist for individual bases; no much larger clone is one base distant. The time point label, as the study defines it: baseline before first vaccination. The vaccinee samples were drawn from two UK trials, COV001 and COV002, one of which was a single-blind randomized controlled phase 2/3 trial testing AZD1222 (ChAdOx1 nCoV-19) in healthy adults. For TCRbeta chain sequencing, PBMC samples from trial participants were taken at day 0 and at day 28 after the second dose. This entry comes from a study of T cell responses to AZD1222 COVID-19 vaccine (dated by TCRdb to the early 2020s). Turning to the overall study: Because spike-specific TCR depth and breadth did not differ between the two schedules, AZD1222 recipients who got a second dose at roughly 4 weeks were pooled with those who got a second dose at roughly 12 weeks. TCR sequencing was performed for about 250 trial participants, of whom about 200 were given two doses of AZD1222 and 26 were given two doses of MenACWY control vaccine. Enrollment into the trials was organized by age into subgroups of 18-55, 56-69 and 70-plus years, and those subgroups contained roughly 160, 29 and 62 TCR-sequenced participants, respectively.

The CDR3 regions of human TCRbeta chains were analyzed by immunosequencing. Per the authors' processing: TCRs in the repertoires were matched against a reference library of SARS-CoV-2-specific TCRs that had been generated with the MIRA antigen-specificity platform. Breadth was defined as the fraction of unique TCRs that were SARS-CoV-2-associated. Depth was defined as the fraction of total T cells that were SARS-CoV-2-associated. Using the MIRA data, every spike-specific TCR was mapped to the spike region that the TCR reacted to and assigned to either a CD4 or a CD8 class. Log10-transformed breadth and depth values were compared by one-way ANOVA with Sidak's multiple comparisons tests. The clones in this table, taken by TCRdb from immuneACCESS, are in-frame only. Not every clone is retained; where verified, under half of the shortfall comes from an unresolved V gene, and the cause of the rest is unknown. That table gives V, J and clone size, and the DNA gave D and trimming. The sample table shows under 200,000 clones, and 80% to 95% are seen once. Approximately 4% of the sample rests with the top ten.

Beyond this particular receptor, the publication reports: Reportedly, almost half of the unique spike-specific TCRs recognized epitopes lying outside the regions that are mutated in the B.1.351 and B.1.1.7 variants. Conclusions about previously exposed vaccinees are limited because only six or seven AZD1222 recipients were SARS-CoV-2 seropositive at baseline. After two AZD1222 doses, both the breadth and the depth of spike-specific TCRs were significantly higher than at day 0 and than in MenACWY recipients. Participants were mostly white British, with more females than males. The authors suggested clonal diversity may have been underestimated. No day 14 peak-response samples were available, so repertoires were characterized only after the peak T cell response. The 56-69-year group was small, and its depth increase did not reach significance, likely because of low power. Vaccine-associated CD4 TCRs spanned the whole spike protein, with dominant responses in regions 160-218 and 743-854.

CDR1 and CDR2 were assigned from the germline V gene as SGHAT and FQNNGV. Inclusive of the bounding cysteine and phenylalanine, the CDR3 is 13 residues long. Only CDR3 DNA remains: 39 bases, in frame from the first base. V drops 1 base and J drops 9 bases, leaving 13 bases in between. The chain is assembled from TRBV11-2 and TRBJ2-7, and perhaps TRBD1 as D gene, on 5 matching bases. This TCR derives from an adult in good health. Sequences were derived from peripheral blood, sampled on day 0 of AZD1222 vaccination. The DNA reads as follows: TGTGCCAGCAGCTTAGGGCTGTTAACAGGGCAGTACTTC. Its translation is CASSLGLLTGQYF.